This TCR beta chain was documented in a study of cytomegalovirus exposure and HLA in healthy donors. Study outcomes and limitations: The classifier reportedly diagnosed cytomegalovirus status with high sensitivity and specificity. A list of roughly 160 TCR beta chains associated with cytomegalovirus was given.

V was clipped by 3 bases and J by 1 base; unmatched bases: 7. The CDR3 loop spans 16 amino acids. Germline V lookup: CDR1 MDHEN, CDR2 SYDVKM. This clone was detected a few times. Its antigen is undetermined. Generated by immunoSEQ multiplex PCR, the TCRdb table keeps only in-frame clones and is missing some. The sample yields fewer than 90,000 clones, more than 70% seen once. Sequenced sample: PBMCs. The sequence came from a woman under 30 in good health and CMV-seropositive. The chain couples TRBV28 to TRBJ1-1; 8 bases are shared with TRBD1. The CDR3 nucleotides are TGTGCCAGCAGTTTTTACAGGGGGGGAGGGAACACTGAAGCTTTCTTT. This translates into CASSFYRGGGNTEAFF.